These 6 T cell receptor beta chains were all obtained from the same sample, sequenced in a study of OX40 agonist ivuxolimab in advanced cancers. Repertoires were generated with immunoSEQ multiplex PCR, while TCRdb's copy carries only in-frame clones and drops some. The data contain tens of thousands of clones, about 79% of them singletons. The sequences come from CD4+ or CD8+ T cells sorted from blood, collected in a trial of the OX40 agonist ivuxolimab. These receptors were taken from an adult with an advanced solid tumor such as melanoma, head and neck, liver or kidney cancer.

The genes are TRBV5-1 and TRBJ2-5; 7 bases fit TRBD2. This CDR3 contains 14 residues. Trimming at V came to 3 bases and at J to 2 bases, leaving 4 bases not matched to a gene. Looked up from germline, CDR1 is SGHRS and CDR2 is YFSETQ. CDR3 nucleotide sequence: TGCGCCAGCAGCTCTCTGGGGGGGCAAGAGACCCAGTACTTC. Its protein product is CASSSLGGQETQYF.

A single count supports this clone. The genes are TRBV10-2 and TRBJ2-7; D gene ambiguous. Trimming pared 8 bases from V and 5 bases from J, leaving 13 bases between. CDR1 WSHSY and CDR2 SAAADI come from the germline V gene. The CDR3 totals 12 residues. The CDR3 region is CASSRTGDEQYF. The CDR3 region has the DNA TGCGCCAGCTCCCGAACGGGTGACGAGCAGTACTTC.

The chain joins TRBV5-1 to TRBJ2-7; perhaps TRBD1 as D (7 bases). V was trimmed by 2 bases and J by 6 bases, leaving 15 bases between them. This CDR3 is built from 14 residues. From germline, CDR1 is SGHRS and CDR2 YFSETQ. The DNA of the CDR3 is TGCGCCAGCAGCTTCGACAGGGAGGCTTCCGAGCAGTACTTC. This encodes CASSFDREASEQYF.

CDR3 DNA sequence: TGTGCCAGCAGCTTGGATGGGAGGTATGGCTACACCTTC. This codes for CASSLDGRYGYTF. The chain is built from TRBV5-4 and TRBJ1-2; D is unresolved. The CDR3 length is 13 residues. Germline CDR1 is SGHNT and CDR2 is YYREEE (reference sequence). Trimming left V 0 bases short and J 5 bases short, with 8 bases between.

The gene calls are TRBV5-1 and TRBJ2-3; 7 bases line up with TRBD1. The V segment lost 4 bases and the J segment 1 base; nucleotides outside the gene matches: 3. The CDR3 is 14 amino acids. The germline CDR1 and CDR2 sequences are SGHRS and YFSETQ. CDR3 DNA: TGCGCCAGCAGCCCTGGGACAGGCACAGATACGCAGTATTTT. Encoded protein: CASSPGTGTDTQYF. Full variable domain (outside the CDR3, taken from reference TRBV5-1 and TRBJ2-3): KAGVTQTPRYLIKTRGQQVTLSCSPISGHRSVSWYQQTPGQGLQFLFEYFSETQRNKGNFPGRFSGRQFSNSRSEMNVSTLELGDSALYLCASSPGTGTDTQYFGPGTRLTVL.

This rearrangement joins TRBV6-5 to TRBJ1-2; weak D call: TRBD1 (6 bases). V lost 5 bases and J 2 bases, leaving 12 bases between the germline ends. Per the germline V gene, CDR1 is MNHEY and CDR2 is SVGAGI. The CDR3 totals 14 residues. The chain's CDR3 is CASSRTAKNYGYTF. The CDR3 DNA reads as TGTGCCAGCAGTCGGACAGCGAAGAACTATGGCTACACCTTC.